The T cell receptor (beta chain) under discussion was sequenced for a study of T cells in Graves' hyperthyroidism and ophthalmopathy. This CDR3 contains 13 residues. Trimming stripped 4 bases from V and 0 bases from J, with 4 bases between. Germline loops: CDR1 LGHDT, CDR2 YNNKEL (reference sequence). Diagnoses were made from clinical symptoms, serum measures (thyroxine and TRAb), thyroid ultrasound and orbital computed tomography. This clonotype was recorded at least ten times. RNA transcripts gave rise to amplified TCR beta CDR3 regions. First-round RT-PCR of the TCR CDR3 relied on the HTBI primer set. Each CDR3 protein is one row after TCRdb ran MiXCR on the multiplex PCR reads. The repertoire includes hundreds of thousands of distinct CDR3 sequences, around 15% of them detected once, and about 21% sits in the top ten.

The material sequenced was blood. This receptor was taken from an older woman with Graves' ophthalmopathy. The chain combines TRBV3-1 with TRBJ2-4, with D hard to call. CDR3 sequence reads: CASSPVAKNIQYF. CDR3 sequence (DNA): TGTGCCAGCAGCCCGGTAGCCAAAAACATTCAGTACTTC.